This T cell receptor beta chain was recovered during a study of control samples from healthy donors and cancer patients. Sequencing used immunoSEQ multiplex PCR; TCRdb keeps in-frame clones, though not all of them. The profile covers about 150,000 clones, with about 94% appearing a single time and about 5.6% taken by the ten largest. CDR1 is SNHLY and CDR2 is FYNNEI in the germline V gene. The CDR3 has 14 residues. V was pared by 6 bases and J by 5 bases, with 3 bases of the junction left unmatched. V and J are TRBV2 and TRBJ2-2; 10 bases fit TRBD2. The sequencing input was blood. This receptor was taken from a man aged 40-55 years in good health. The DNA of the CDR3 is TGTGCCAGCAGGGCTAGCGGGGGAACCGGGGAGCTGTTTTTT. Its translation is CASRASGGTGELFF.